One sample yielded the 4 T cell receptor beta chains listed below, sequenced in a study of T cell changes during pregnancy in multiple sclerosis. Method: immunoSEQ multiplex PCR; TCRdb's copy keeps in-frame clones and lacks some. In the table there are 55,000 to 85,000 clones, under 95% of which are singletons. The material sequenced was peripheral blood, taken after pregnancy. These TCRs come from a female donor with multiple sclerosis, enrolled in a pregnancy study.

The genes are TRBV6-5 and TRBJ1-3; D perhaps matches TRBD1 (6 bases). CDR3 length: 15 amino acids. The germline V gene has CDR1 MNHEY and CDR2 SVGAGI. V lost 0 bases and J 4 bases, leaving 10 bases between the germline ends. CDR3 sequence: CASSYSSGAGNTIYF. The CDR3 DNA reads as TGTGCCAGCAGTTACTCATCAGGGGCCGGAAACACCATATATTTT.

The chain employs TRBV5-1 and TRBJ1-2; 10 bases are a match to TRBD1. This CDR3 has 15 amino acids. Germline V gene lookup returns CDR1 SGHRS and CDR2 YFSETQ. V gave up 2 bases and J gave up 8 bases; unmatched junction bases: 9. For the CDR3, the DNA is TGCGCCAGCAGCTTAGCGGGACAGGGGTTTCAAGGCTACACCTTC. Translation gives CASSLAGQGFQGYTF.

The chain joins TRBV9 to TRBJ2-1; the D is unclear. Germline lookup yields CDR1 SGDLS and CDR2 YYNGEE. The ends were cut back, 0 bases at V and 4 bases at J, with 5 bases in the middle. The CDR3 has 13 amino acids. CDR3 in DNA: TGTGCCAGCAGCGTAGATCTGTACAATGAGCAGTTCTTC. It specifies CASSVDLYNEQFF.

The chain couples TRBV28 to TRBJ2-7; D uncertain. Germline V lookup: CDR1 MDHEN, CDR2 SYDVKM. The germline V and J ends were trimmed by 7 bases and 1 base, with 8 bases remaining between them. This CDR3 is 12 amino acids long. CDR3 bases: TGTGCCAGCACCTCGCGTTCCTACGAGCAGTACTTC. Amino acids: CASTSRSYEQYF.